This section outlines one T cell receptor (beta chain) sequence together with its context. The sample comes from a study of shared clonotypes between healthy human individuals. Clones were read by immunoSEQ multiplex PCR, and TCRdb kept only the in-frame ones, dropping some. The sample includes some 320,000 clones, roughly 87% of them seen just once. The TCR originated in a man in his late teens or twenties in good health. Material: memory CD8+ T cells sorted from blood. The subset: CD45RO+ cells pooled with CCR7-negative TemRA cells.

The CDR3, as DNA: TGTGCCAGCAGTGAACTCAATCTCCAGGGAGTCGGAGAAAAACTGTTTTTT. Translation gives CASSELNLQGVGEKLFF. The chain uses TRBV6-1 and TRBJ1-4, with D maybe TRBD1 (5 bases). V shed 2 bases and J shed 8 bases, with 21 bases lying between them. CDR1 and CDR2 (germline): MNHNS, SASEGT. The length of the CDR3 is 17 residues.